One sample yielded the 16 T cell receptor beta chains listed below, sequenced in a study of T cells in Graves' hyperthyroidism and ophthalmopathy. The investigators amplified TCR beta CDR3 regions from RNA transcripts. The TCR CDR3 first-round RT-PCR relied on the HTBI primer set. TCRdb re-called the multiplex PCR reads through MiXCR, storing one row per CDR3 protein. The table records about 640,000 distinct CDR3 sequences, less than 25% of them present only once. Sequences were obtained from blood. The receptors shown here come from a man in his thirties or forties with Graves' ophthalmopathy.

This clonotype was recorded a few times. V is TRBV20-1 and J is TRBJ2-7, with D tentatively TRBD2 (5 bases). The CDR3 loop spans 11 amino acids. Looked up from germline, CDR1 is DFQATT and CDR2 is SNEGSKA (reference sequence). With 6 bases removed from V and 5 bases from J, the gap between germline ends came to 11 bases. In DNA, the CDR3 is TGCAGTGCCTCTATTAGCGACGAGCAGTACTTC. Protein: CSASISDEQYF.

This clonotype was recorded many times. The chain joins TRBV29-1 to TRBJ2-1; 13 bases are shared with TRBD2. CDR1 and CDR2 (germline): SQVTM, ANQGSEA. The CDR3 extends over 16 amino acids. J gave up 2 bases and V 4 bases, and 5 bases lay outside the gene matches. The CDR3 region has the DNA TGCAGCGTTGGGGGACTAGCGGGGCGAACCTACAATGAGCAGTTCTTC. Protein sequence: CSVGGLAGRTYNEQFF.

This clonotype was counted ten times or more. V usage is TRBV5-1 and J usage is TRBJ1-1; TRBD1 agrees at 8 bases. The germline V gene encodes CDR1 SGHRS and CDR2 YFSETQ. Germline trimming cut 4 bases from V and 2 bases from J; bases unmatched to any gene: 7. CDR3 size: 15 residues. CDR3 sequence reads: CASSTRTGLNTEAFF. The CDR3, as DNA: TGCGCCAGCAGCACCCGGACAGGGCTTAACACTGAAGCTTTCTTT.

This clonotype has a single count. The conserved phenylalanine or tryptophan normally closing the CDR3 is absent here, so this likely arose from a read error. The J gene is TRBJ2-1, the V gene TRBV28; TRBD2 aligns across 9 bases. Germline trimming cut 6 bases from V and 7 bases from J; bases unmatched to any gene: 13. CDR1 and CDR2 from the germline V gene are MDHEN and SYDVKM. The CDR3 covers 16 residues. This chain's CDR3 is CASSRMGSGSMNEQFL. CDR3 bases: TGTGCCAGCAGCAGAATGGGTAGCGGGAGTATGAATGAGCAGTTCCTC.

This chain joins TRBV20-1 and TRBJ2-7, with 7 bases lining up with TRBD2. After removal of 6 bases from V and 0 bases from J, the junction contained 14 bases not matched to a gene. The CDR3 is made up of 16 amino acids. Germline values: CDR1 DFQATT, CDR2 SNEGSKA (reference sequence). The chain's CDR3 is CSAPEGGQLSSYEQYF. The CDR3 region has the DNA TGCAGTGCACCGGAGGGAGGGCAGCTTAGCTCCTACGAGCAGTACTTC.

This clonotype appeared a single time. The V and J genes are TRBV20-1 and TRBJ2-1; a possible D gene is TRBD2 (6 bases). Trimming left V 2 bases short and J 7 bases short, with 15 bases between. Germline V lookup: CDR1 DFQATT, CDR2 SNEGSKA (reference sequence). CDR3 length: 14 residues. The CDR3 spells CSARLGRRGNEQFF. CDR3 DNA sequence: TGCAGTGCTAGACTCGGGAGAAGGGGAAATGAGCAGTTCTTC.

The chain couples TRBV28 to TRBJ2-1; D possibly matches TRBD1 or TRBD2 (5 bases each). V lost 10 bases, J lost 7 bases, and 17 bases lay in between. The CDR3 has 13 residues. The germline V gene has CDR1 MDHEN and CDR2 SYDVKM. The chain's CDR3 is CAISGASINEQFF. CDR3 sequence (DNA): TGTGCCATATCCGGGGCTAGTATTAATGAGCAGTTCTTC.

In regard to this clonotype: With a much larger clone just one base away, this may be a read error. The chain joins TRBV6-2 or TRBV6-3 to TRBJ1-5; D call uncertain. This CDR3 has 15 amino acids. Germline V gene data show CDR1 as MNHEY and CDR2 as SVGEGT. The CDR3 DNA sequence: TGTGCCGGCAGACCCGACCGGGCCACCTTCCAGCCCCAGCATTTT. This sequence encodes CAGRPDRATFQPQHF.

This rearrangement joins TRBV11-2 to TRBJ2-2; D is ambiguous. The length of the CDR3 is 14 residues. In germline, CDR1 is SGHAT, CDR2 FQNNGV. The V gene lost 4 bases and the J gene lost 5 bases, with 11 bases spanning the gap. CDR3 amino acids: CASSSLPGTGELFF. The CDR3 region has the DNA TGTGCCAGCAGCTCCTTACCCGGGACCGGGGAGCTGTTTTTT.

This clonotype was detected a few times. The chain couples TRBV6-6 to TRBJ2-3, with TRBD1 matching 7 bases. The CDR3 consists of 14 residues. Germline CDR1 and CDR2: MNHNY and SVGAGI (reference sequence). The V gene end was trimmed by 2 bases and the J gene end by 4 bases; junction bases not matched to a gene: 3. Here the CDR3 DNA reads TGTGCCAGCAGTTACCAGGGGGTTGCAGATACGCAGTATTTT. Its translation: CASSYQGVADTQYF.

This clonotype has ten or more counts. The genes are TRBV7-2 and TRBJ2-2; a possible D gene is TRBD2 (5 bases). Trimming cost V 3 bases and J 0 bases, with 17 bases left between them. Germline V lookup: CDR1 SGHTA, CDR2 FQGNSA. This CDR3 region has 18 residues. The CDR3 protein is CASSLLVVAGSNTGELFF. Here the CDR3 DNA reads TGTGCCAGCAGCTTGCTAGTAGTGGCGGGCTCGAACACCGGGGAGCTGTTTTTT.

The gene calls are TRBV4-1 and TRBJ2-7; unclear D gene. V was trimmed by 1 base and J by 0 bases, leaving 10 bases between them. The germline V gene encodes CDR1 MGHRA and CDR2 YSYEKL. The CDR3 is 15 amino acids. CDR3 DNA: TGCGCCAGCAGCCAAGTCCAAGGGAACTCCTACGAGCAGTACTTC. Its translation is CASSQVQGNSYEQYF.

This clonotype was seen many times. The chain carries TRBV20-1 and TRBJ2-1; possibly TRBD1 or TRBD2 for D (5 bases each). Trimming took 5 bases from V and 4 from J, leaving 6 bases between them. This CDR3 contains 11 residues. CDR1 is DFQATT, CDR2 SNEGSKA, per germline (reference sequence). CDR3 nucleotides: TGCAGTGCTTGGGGGTACAATGAGCAGTTCTTC. As protein: CSAWGYNEQFF.

With respect to this clonotype: An end of the junction does not agree with germline; a read error may underlie this. The gene calls are TRBV19 and TRBJ2-5, with 14 bases that match TRBD2. CDR1 is LNHDA, CDR2 SQIVND, per germline (reference sequence). This CDR3 has 13 amino acids. CDR3 in DNA: TGTGCCAGTAGGGGACTAGCGGGAGAGGCCCAGTACTTC. This translates into CASRGLAGEAQYF.

The V gene is TRBV6-5, the J gene TRBJ2-7; 9 bases are shared with TRBD2. Germline V lookup: CDR1 MNHEY, CDR2 SVGAGI. CDR3 length: 14 residues. Germline trimming cut 2 bases from V and 6 bases from J; bases unmatched to any gene: 5. The CDR3 DNA reads TGTGCCAGCAGTTACAGGGGACTAGCAGGCGAGCAGTACTTC. Protein product: CASSYRGLAGEQYF.

This clonotype showed up just a few times. V and J are TRBV9 and TRBJ2-5, with 13 bases fitting TRBD2. Trimming removed 3 bases from V and 6 bases from J; junction bases left unmatched: 8. The CDR3 runs 16 residues. CDR1 SGDLS and CDR2 YYNGEE come from the germline V gene. The CDR3 nucleotides are TGTGCCAGCAGCGAGGGGGGGACTAGCGGGATGAAGACCCAGTACTTC. It is translated as CASSEGGTSGMKTQYF.